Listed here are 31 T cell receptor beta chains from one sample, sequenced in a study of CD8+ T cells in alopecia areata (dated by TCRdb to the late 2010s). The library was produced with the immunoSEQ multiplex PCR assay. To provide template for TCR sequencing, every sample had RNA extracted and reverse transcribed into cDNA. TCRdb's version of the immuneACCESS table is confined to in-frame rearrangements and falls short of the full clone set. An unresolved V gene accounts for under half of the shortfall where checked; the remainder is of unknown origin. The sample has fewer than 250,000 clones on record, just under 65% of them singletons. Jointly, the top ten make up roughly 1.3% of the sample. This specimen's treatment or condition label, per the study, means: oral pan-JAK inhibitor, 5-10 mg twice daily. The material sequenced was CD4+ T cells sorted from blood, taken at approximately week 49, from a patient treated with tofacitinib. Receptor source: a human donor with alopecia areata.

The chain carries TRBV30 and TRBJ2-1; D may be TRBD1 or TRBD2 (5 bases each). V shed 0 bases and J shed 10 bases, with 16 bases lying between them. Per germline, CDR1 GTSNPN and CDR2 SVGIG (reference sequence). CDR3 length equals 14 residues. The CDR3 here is CAWSVLRGTGEQFF. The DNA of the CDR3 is TGTGCCTGGAGTGTACTCCGGGGCACGGGCGAGCAGTTCTTC.

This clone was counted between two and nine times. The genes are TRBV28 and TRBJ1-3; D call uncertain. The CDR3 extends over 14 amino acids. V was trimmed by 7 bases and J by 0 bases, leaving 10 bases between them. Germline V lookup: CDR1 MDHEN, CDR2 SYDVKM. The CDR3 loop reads CASKDPGSGNTIYF. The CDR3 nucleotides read TGTGCCAGCAAGGACCCTGGCTCTGGAAACACCATATATTTT.

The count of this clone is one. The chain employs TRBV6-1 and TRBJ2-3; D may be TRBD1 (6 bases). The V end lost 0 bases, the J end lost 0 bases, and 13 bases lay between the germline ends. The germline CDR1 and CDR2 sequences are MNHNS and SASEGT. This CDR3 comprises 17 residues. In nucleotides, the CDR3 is TGTGCCAGCAGTGAAGCCTATGGACAGTCAAGCACAGATACGCAGTATTTT. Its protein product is CASSEAYGQSSTDTQYF.

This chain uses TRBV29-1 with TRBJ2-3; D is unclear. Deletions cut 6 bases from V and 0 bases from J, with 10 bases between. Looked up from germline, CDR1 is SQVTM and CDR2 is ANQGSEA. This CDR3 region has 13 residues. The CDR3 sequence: CSVPTSSTDTQYF. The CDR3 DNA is TGCAGCGTGCCGACATCTAGCACAGATACGCAGTATTTT.

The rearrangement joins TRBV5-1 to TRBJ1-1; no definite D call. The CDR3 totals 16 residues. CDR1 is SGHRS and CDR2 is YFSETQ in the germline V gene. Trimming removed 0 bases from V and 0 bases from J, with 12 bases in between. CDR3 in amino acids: CASSLEFQQMNTEAFF. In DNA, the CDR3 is TGCGCCAGCAGCTTGGAATTTCAGCAGATGAACACTGAAGCTTTCTTT. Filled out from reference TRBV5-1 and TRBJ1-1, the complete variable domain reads KAGVTQTPRYLIKTRGQQVTLSCSPISGHRSVSWYQQTPGQGLQFLFEYFSETQRNKGNFPGRFSGRQFSNSRSEMNVSTLELGDSALYLCASSLEFQQMNTEAFFGQGTRLTVV.

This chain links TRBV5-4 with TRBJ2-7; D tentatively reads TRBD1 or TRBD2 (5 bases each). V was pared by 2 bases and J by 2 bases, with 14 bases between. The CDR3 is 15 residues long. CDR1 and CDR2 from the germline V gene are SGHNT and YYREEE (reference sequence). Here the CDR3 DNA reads TGTGCCAGCAGCTTACCAGGGACCCAAGCCTACGAGCAGTACTTC. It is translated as CASSLPGTQAYEQYF.

This CDR3 reads CAWNRGLNTEAFF. The CDR3 nucleotides read TGTGCCTGGAACAGGGGATTGAACACTGAAGCTTTCTTT. The chain links TRBV30 to TRBJ1-1; TRBD1 matches 7 bases. There are 13 residues in the CDR3. The germline V gene has CDR1 GTSNPN and CDR2 SVGIG (reference sequence). V lost 4 bases and J lost 0; bases outside the gene matches: 2.

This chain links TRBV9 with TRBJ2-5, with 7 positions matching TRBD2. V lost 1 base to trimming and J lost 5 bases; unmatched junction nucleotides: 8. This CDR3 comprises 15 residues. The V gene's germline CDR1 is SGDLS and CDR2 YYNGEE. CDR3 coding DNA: TGTGCCAGCAGCGTACAAGGGAGGGCCCTGGAGACCCAGTACTTC. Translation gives CASSVQGRALETQYF.

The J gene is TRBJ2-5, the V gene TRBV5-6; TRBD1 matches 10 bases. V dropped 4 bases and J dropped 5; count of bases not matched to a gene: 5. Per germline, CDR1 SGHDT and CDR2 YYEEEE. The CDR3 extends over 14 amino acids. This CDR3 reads CASSPGQGTETQYF. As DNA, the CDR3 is TGTGCCAGCAGCCCGGGACAGGGGACGGAGACCCAGTACTTC. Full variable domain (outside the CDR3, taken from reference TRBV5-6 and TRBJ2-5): DAGVTQSPTHLIKTRGQQVTLRCSPKSGHDTVSWYQQALGQGPQFIFQYYEEEERQRGNFPDRFSGHQFPNYSSELNVNALLLGDSALYLCASSPGQGTETQYFGPGTRLLVL.

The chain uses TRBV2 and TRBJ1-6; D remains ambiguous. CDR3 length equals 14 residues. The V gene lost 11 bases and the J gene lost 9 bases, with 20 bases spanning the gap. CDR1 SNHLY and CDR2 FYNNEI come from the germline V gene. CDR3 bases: TGTGCCGGCAAGCAGTCTGGGGATGGTTCACCCCTCCACTTT. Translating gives CAGKQSGDGSPLHF.

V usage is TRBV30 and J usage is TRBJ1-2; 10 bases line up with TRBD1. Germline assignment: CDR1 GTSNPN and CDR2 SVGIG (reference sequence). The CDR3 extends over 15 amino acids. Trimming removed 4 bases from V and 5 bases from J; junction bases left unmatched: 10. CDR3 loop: CAWTEGQGDLYGYTF. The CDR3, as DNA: TGTGCCTGGACCGAAGGACAGGGGGACCTATATGGCTACACCTTC.

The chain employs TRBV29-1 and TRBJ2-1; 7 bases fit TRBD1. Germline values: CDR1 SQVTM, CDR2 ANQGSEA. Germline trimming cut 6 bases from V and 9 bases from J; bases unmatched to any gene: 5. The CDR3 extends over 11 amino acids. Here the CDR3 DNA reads TGCAGCGTCACAACAGGGGTTGAGCAGTTCTTC. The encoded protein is CSVTTGVEQFF.

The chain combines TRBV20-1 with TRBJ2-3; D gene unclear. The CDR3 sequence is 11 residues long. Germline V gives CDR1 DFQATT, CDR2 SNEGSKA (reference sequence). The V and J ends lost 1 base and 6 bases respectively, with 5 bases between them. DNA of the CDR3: TGCAGTGCTAGAGTGAGGGATACGCAGTATTTT. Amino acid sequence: CSARVRDTQYF.

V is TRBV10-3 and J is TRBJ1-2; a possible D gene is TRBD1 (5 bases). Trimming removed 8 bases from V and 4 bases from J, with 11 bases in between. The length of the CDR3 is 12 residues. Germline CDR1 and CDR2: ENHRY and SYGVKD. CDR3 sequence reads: CAIHDSLYGYTF. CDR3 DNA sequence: TGTGCCATCCATGACAGCCTCTATGGCTACACCTTC.

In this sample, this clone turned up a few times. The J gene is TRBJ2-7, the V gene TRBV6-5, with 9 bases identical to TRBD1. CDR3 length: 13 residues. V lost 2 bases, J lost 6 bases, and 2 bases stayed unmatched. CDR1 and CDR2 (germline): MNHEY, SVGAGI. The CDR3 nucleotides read TGTGCCAGCAGTTACGGGACAGGGACCGAGCAGTACTTC. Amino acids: CASSYGTGTEQYF.

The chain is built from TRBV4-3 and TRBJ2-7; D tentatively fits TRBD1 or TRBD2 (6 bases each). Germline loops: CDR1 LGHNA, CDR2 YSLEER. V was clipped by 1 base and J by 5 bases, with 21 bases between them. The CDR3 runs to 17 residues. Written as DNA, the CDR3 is TGCGCCAGCAGCCAAGTATGGTCTAGGGGGGTAAGGAACGAGCAGTACTTC. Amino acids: CASSQVWSRGVRNEQYF.

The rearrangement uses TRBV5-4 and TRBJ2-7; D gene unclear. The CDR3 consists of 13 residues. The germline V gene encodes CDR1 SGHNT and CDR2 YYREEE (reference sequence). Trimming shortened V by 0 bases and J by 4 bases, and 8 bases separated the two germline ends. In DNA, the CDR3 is TGTGCCAGCAGCTTGGACACAGAGTACGAGCAGTACTTC. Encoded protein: CASSLDTEYEQYF.

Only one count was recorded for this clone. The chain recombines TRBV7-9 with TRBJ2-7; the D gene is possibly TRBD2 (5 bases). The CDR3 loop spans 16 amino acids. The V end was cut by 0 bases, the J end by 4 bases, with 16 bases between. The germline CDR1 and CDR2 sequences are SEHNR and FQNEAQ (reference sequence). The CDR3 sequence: CASSLAGGGNRYEQYF. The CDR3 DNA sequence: TGTGCCAGCAGCTTAGCAGGAGGTGGTAATAGGTACGAGCAGTACTTC. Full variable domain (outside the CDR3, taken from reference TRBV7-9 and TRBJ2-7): DTGVSQNPRHKITKRGQNVTFRCDPISEHNRLYWYRQTLGQGPEFLTYFQNEAQLEKSRLLSDRFSAERPKGSFSTLEIQRTEQGDSAMYLCASSLAGGGNRYEQYFGPGTRLTVT.

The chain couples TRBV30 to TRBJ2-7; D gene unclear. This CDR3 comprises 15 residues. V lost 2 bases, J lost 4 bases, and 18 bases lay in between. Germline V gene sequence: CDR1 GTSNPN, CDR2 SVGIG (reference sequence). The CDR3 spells CAWSSPNLVGYEQYF. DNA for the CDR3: TGTGCCTGGAGTTCACCCAACTTAGTCGGGTACGAGCAGTACTTC.

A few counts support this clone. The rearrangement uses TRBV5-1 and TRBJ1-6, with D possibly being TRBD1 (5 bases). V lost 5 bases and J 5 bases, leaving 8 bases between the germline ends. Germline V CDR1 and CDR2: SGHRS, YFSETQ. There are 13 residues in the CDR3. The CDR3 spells CASRGRDNSPLHF. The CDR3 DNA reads TGCGCCAGCAGGGGCAGGGATAATTCACCCCTCCACTTT. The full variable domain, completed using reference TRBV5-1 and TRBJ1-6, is KAGVTQTPRYLIKTRGQQVTLSCSPISGHRSVSWYQQTPGQGLQFLFEYFSETQRNKGNFPGRFSGRQFSNSRSEMNVSTLELGDSALYLCASRGRDNSPLHFGNGTRLTVT.

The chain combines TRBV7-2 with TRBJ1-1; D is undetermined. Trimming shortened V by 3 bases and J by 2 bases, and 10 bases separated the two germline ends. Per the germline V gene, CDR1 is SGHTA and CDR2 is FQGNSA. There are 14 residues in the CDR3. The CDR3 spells CASSFGDRNTEAFF. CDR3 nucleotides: TGTGCCAGCAGCTTCGGCGATCGAAACACTGAAGCTTTCTTT.

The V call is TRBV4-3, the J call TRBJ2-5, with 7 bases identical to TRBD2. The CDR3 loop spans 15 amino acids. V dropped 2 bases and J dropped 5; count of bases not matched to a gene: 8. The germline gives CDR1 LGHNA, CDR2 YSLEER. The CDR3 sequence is CASSQFQAGCETQYF. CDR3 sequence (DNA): TGCGCCAGCAGCCAATTCCAAGCGGGATGTGAGACCCAGTACTTC.

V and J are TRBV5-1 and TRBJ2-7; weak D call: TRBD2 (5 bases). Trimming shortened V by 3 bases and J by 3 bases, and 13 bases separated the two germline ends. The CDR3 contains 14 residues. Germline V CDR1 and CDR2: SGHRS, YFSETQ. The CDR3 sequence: CASSWESGSYEQYF. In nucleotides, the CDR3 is TGCGCCAGCAGCTGGGAGTCGGGCAGCTACGAGCAGTACTTC.

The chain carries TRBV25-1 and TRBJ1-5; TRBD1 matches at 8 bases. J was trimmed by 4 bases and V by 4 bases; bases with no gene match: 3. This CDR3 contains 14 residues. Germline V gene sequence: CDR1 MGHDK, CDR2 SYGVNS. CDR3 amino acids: CASSGQGANQPQHF. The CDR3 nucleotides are TGTGCCAGCAGTGGCCAGGGGGCGAATCAGCCCCAGCATTTT.

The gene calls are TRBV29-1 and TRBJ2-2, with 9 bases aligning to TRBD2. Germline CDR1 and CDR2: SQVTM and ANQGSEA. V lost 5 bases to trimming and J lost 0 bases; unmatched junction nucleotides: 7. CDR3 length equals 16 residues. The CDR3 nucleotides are TGCAGCGTTCTGACAGCGGGGGGTCCGAACACCGGGGAGCTGTTTTTT. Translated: CSVLTAGGPNTGELFF.

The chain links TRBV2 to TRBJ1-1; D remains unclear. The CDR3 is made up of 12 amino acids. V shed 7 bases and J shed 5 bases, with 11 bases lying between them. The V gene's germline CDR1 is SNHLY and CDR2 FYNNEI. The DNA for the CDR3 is TGTGCCAGCATTTGGGGTGGGACTGAAGCTTTCTTT. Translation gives CASIWGGTEAFF.

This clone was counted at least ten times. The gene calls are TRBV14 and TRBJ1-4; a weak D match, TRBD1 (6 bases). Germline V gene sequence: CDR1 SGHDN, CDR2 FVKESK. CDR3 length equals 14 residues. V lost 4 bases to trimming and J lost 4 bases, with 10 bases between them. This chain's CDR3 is CASSLRGFNEKLFF. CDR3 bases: TGTGCCAGCAGCCTTAGGGGGTTTAATGAAAAACTGTTTTTT.

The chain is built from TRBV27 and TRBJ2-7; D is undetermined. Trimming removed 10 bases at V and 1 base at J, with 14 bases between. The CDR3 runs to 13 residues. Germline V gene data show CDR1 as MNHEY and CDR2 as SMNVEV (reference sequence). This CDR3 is CATRLKGSYEQYF. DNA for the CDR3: TGTGCCACCCGCCTTAAGGGTTCCTACGAGCAGTACTTC.

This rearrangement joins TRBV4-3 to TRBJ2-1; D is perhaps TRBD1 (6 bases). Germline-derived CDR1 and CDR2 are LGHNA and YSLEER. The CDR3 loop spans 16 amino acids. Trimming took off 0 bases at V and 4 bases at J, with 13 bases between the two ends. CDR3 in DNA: TGCGCCAGCAGCCAAGATCGAAGGACAGAGTACAATGAGCAGTTCTTC. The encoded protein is CASSQDRRTEYNEQFF.

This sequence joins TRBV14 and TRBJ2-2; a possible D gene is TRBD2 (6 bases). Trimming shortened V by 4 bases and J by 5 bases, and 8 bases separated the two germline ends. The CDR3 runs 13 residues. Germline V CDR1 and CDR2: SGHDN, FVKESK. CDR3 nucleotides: TGTGCCAGCAGCCCGAGCGGGACCGGGGAGCTGTTTTTT. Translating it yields CASSPSGTGELFF.

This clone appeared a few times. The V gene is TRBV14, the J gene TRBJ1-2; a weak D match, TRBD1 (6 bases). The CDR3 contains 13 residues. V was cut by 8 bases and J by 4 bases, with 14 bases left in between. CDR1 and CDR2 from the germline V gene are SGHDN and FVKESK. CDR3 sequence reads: CASCPYRAYGYTF. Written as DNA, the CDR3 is TGTGCCAGCTGCCCCTACAGGGCCTATGGCTACACCTTC. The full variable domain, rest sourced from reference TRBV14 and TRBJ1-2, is EAGVTQFPSHSVIEKGQTVTLRCDPISGHDNLYWYRRVMGKEIKFLLHFVKESKQDESGMPNNRFLAERTGGTYSTLKVQPAELEDSGVYFCASCPYRAYGYTFGSGTRLTVV.